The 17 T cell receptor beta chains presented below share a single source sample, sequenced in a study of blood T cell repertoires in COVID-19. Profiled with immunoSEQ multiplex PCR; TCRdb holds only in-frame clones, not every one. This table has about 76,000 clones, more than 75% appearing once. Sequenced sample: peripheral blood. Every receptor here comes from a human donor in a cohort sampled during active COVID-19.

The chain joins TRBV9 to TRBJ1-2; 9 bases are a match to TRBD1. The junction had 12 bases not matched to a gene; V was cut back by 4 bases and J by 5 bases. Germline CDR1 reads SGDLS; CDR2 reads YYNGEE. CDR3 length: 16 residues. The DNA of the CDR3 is TGTGCCAGCAGCCTAGGGGGGGACAGGGCTCTTTATGGCTACACCTTC. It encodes CASSLGGDRALYGYTF.

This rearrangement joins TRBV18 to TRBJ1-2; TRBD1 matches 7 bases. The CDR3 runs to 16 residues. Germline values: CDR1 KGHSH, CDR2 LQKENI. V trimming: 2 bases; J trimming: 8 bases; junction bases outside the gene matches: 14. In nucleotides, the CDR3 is TGTGCCAGCTCACCAACCAGACAGGGAACGTTGGAGGGCTACACCTTC. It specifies CASSPTRQGTLEGYTF.

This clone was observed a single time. For the CDR3, the DNA is TGCGCCAGTAGCGGACAGGGGGCTAGGGAGCAGTACTTC. Translated: CASSGQGAREQYF. This chain joins TRBV5-1 and TRBJ2-7, with TRBD1 matching over 11 bases. Germline CDR1 SGHRS, CDR2 YFSETQ. V lost 8 bases, J lost 7 bases, and 8 bases stayed unmatched. The CDR3 runs to 13 residues.

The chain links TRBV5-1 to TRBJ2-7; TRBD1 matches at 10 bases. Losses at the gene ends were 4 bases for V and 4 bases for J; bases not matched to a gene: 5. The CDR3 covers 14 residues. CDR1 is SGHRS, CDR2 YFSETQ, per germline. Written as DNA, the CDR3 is TGCGCCAGCAGCCCGAGACAGGGGGCGTACGAGCAGTACTTC. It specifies CASSPRQGAYEQYF.

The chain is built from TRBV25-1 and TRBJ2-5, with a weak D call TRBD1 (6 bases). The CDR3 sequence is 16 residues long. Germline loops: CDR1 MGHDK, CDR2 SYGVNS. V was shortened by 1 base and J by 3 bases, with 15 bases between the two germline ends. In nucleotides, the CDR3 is TGTGCCAGCAGTGAATGGGGCAGGGGTGGTAAAGAGACCCAGTACTTC. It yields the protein CASSEWGRGGKETQYF.

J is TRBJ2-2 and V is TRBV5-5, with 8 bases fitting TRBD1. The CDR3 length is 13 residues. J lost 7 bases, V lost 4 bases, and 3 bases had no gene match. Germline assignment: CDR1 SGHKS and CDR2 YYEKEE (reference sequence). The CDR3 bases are TGTGCCAGCAGCCCAGGGGGCAGCGGGGAGCTGTTTTTT. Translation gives CASSPGGSGELFF.

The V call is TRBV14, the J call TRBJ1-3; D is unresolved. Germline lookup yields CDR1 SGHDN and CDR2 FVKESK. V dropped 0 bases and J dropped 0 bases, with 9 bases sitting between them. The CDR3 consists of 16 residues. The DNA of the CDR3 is TGTGCCAGCAGCCAAGATCTGGCAGGCTCTGGAAACACCATATATTTT. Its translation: CASSQDLAGSGNTIYF.

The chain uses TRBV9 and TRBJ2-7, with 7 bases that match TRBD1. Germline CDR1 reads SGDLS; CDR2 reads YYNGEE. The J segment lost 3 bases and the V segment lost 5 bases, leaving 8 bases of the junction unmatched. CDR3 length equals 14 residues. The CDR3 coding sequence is TGTGCCAGCAGTGCCACCGGGACAGACTACGAGCAGTACTTC. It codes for CASSATGTDYEQYF.

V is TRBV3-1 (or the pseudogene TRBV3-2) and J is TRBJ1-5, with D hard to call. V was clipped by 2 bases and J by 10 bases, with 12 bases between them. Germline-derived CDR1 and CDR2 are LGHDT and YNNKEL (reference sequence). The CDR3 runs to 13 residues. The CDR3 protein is CASSQTPQTPQHF. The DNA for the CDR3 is TGTGCCAGCAGCCAAACCCCCCAAACACCCCAGCATTTT.

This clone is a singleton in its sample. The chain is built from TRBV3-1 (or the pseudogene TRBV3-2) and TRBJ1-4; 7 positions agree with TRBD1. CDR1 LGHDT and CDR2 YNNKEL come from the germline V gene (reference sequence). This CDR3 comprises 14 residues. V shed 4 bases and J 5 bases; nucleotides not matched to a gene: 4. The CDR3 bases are TGTGCCAGCAGCCCCGGGACAGCGAATGAAAAACTGTTTTTT. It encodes CASSPGTANEKLFF.

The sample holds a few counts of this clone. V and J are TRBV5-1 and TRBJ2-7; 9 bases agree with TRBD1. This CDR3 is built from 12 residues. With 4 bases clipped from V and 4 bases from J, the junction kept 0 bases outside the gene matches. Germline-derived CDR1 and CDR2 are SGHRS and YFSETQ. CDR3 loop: CASSGTGYEQYF. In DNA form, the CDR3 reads TGCGCCAGCAGCGGGACAGGGTACGAGCAGTACTTC.

CDR3 protein: CASSPSGRDSTDTQYF. CDR3 in DNA: TGTGCCAGCAGCCCCTCTGGGCGGGATAGCACAGATACGCAGTATTTT. This chain connects TRBV9 to TRBJ2-3; possible D gene TRBD2, 6 bases. The CDR3 has 16 residues. Germline V gives CDR1 SGDLS, CDR2 YYNGEE. Trimming stripped 4 bases from V and 0 bases from J, with 15 bases between.

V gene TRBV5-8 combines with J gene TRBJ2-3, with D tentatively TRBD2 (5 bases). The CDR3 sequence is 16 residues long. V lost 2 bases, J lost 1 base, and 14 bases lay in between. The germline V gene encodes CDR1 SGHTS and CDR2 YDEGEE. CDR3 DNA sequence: TGTGCCAGCAGCTTTCCCAGGCGGGCGGGCACAGATACGCAGTATTTT. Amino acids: CASSFPRRAGTDTQYF. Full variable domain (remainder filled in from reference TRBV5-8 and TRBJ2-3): EAGVTQSPTHLIKTRGQQATLRCSPISGHTSVYWYQQALGLGLQFLLWYDEGEERNRGNFPPRFSGRQFPNYSSELNVNALELEDSALYLCASSFPRRAGTDTQYFGPGTRLTVL.

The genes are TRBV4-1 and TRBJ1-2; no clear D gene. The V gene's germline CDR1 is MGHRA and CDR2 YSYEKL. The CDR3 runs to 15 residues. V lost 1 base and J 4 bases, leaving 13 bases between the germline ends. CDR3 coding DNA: TGCGCCAGCAGCCAAGGAGGTCCCTCCCTCTATGGCTACACCTTC. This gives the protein CASSQGGPSLYGYTF.

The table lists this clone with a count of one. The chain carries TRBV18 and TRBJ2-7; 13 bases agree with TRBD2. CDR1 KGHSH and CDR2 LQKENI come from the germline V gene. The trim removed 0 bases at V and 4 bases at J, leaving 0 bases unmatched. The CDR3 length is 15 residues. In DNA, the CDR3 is TGTGCCAGCTCACCACCGACTAGCGGGGGGTACGAGCAGTACTTC. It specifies CASSPPTSGGYEQYF.

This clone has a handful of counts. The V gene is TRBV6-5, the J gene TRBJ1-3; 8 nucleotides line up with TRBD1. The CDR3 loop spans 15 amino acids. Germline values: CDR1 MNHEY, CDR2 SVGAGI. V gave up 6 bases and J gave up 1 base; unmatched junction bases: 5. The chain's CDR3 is CASRSRGRSGNTIYF. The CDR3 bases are TGTGCCAGCAGGTCCAGGGGGCGTTCTGGAAACACCATATATTTT.

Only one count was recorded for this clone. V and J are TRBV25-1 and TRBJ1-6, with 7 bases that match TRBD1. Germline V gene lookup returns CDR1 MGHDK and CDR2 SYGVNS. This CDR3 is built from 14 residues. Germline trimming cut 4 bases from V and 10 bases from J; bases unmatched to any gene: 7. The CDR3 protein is CASSGQGIRSPLHF. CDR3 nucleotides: TGTGCCAGCAGTGGACAGGGTATACGGTCACCCCTCCACTTT.